The 30 T cell receptor beta chains below all came from one sample that was sequenced in a study of CD8 T cells in ankylosing spondylitis. Study-wide points: Within ankylosing spondylitis blood, a TCR beta motif made up of roughly eight highly homologous variants appeared to be characteristic.

No antigen is known for these receptors. A single record per CDR3 protein comes from TCRdb applying MiXCR to the 5' RACE reads. In the table there are around 480,000 distinct CDR3 sequences, roughly 18% of which are singletons. Sequences were obtained from blood, either unsorted or a sorted T cell fraction (not recorded which). These receptors originate from a male donor with ankylosing spondylitis.

This clonotype was observed a handful of times. CDR3 nucleotides: TGCAGTGCGCCAGGAGGGGAGGGAAACTATGGCTACACCTTC. Translated, it gives CSAPGGEGNYGYTF. The rearrangement joins TRBV20-1 to TRBJ1-2, with D perhaps matching TRBD1 (5 bases). Germline V gene data show CDR1 as DFQATT and CDR2 as SNEGSKA (reference sequence). CDR3 length: 14 residues. The V and J ends lost 6 bases and 2 bases respectively, with 16 bases between them.

The chain has TRBV12-3 or TRBV12-4 and TRBJ1-6; maybe TRBD1 (6 bases). CDR3 length: 16 residues. With 4 bases removed from V and 7 bases from J, the gap between germline ends came to 17 bases. CDR3 sequence: CASSSSYGTRNSPLHF. The DNA for the CDR3 is TGTGCCAGCAGTTCCAGTTACGGGACACGAAATTCACCCCTCCACTTT.

The table lists this clonotype with many counts. The chain is built from TRBV5-1 and TRBJ1-6, with D maybe TRBD1 (6 bases). Trimming cost V 4 bases and J 8 bases, with 16 bases left between them. The CDR3 is 15 amino acids. Germline CDR1 reads SGHRS; CDR2 reads YFSETQ. The CDR3 here is CASSADSFWDSPLHF. The DNA for the CDR3 is TGCGCCAGCAGCGCGGACAGTTTCTGGGATTCACCCCTCCACTTT.

This clonotype has more than one count but fewer than ten. The V and J genes are TRBV20-1 and TRBJ1-2; D gene unclear. CDR1 is DFQATT and CDR2 is SNEGSKA in the germline V gene (reference sequence). Trimming took 2 bases from V and 3 from J, leaving 4 bases between them. The CDR3 extends over 11 amino acids. As DNA, the CDR3 is TGCAGTGCTAGACGTTACTATGGCTACACCTTC. It encodes CSARRYYGYTF.

The DNA for the CDR3 is TGTGCCGGGGAGGGACTTCTCAAGGGCGAGACCCAGTACTTC. It codes for CAGEGLLKGETQYF. The chain links TRBV2 to TRBJ2-5, with 7 bases fitting TRBD2. V was clipped by 11 bases and J by 5 bases; unmatched bases: 14. Germline V gene sequence: CDR1 SNHLY, CDR2 FYNNEI. This CDR3 contains 14 residues.

This clonotype was found a few times. The chain links TRBV5-1 to TRBJ2-1, with 9 bases that match TRBD2. This CDR3 is built from 15 residues. From germline, CDR1 is SGHRS and CDR2 YFSETQ. The trim removed 1 base at V and 6 bases at J, leaving 5 bases unmatched. CDR3 nucleotides: TGCGCCAGCAGCTTGTTGGCGGGGGGGCCCAATGAGCAGTTCTTC. Amino acid sequence: CASSLLAGGPNEQFF.

This clonotype was seen more than once but under ten times. J is TRBJ1-6 and V is TRBV4-2; D is uncertain. The CDR3 is 16 amino acids. V dropped 1 base and J dropped 5 bases, with 12 bases sitting between them. CDR1 and CDR2 (germline): LGHNA, YNFKEQ. DNA for the CDR3: TGTGCCAGCAGCCAAGGGAAAGCTTTCGATAATTCACCCCTCCACTTT. Translated, it gives CASSQGKAFDNSPLHF.

The chain carries TRBV27 and TRBJ2-2; 9 nucleotides align to TRBD2. Per germline, CDR1 MNHEY and CDR2 SMNVEV (reference sequence). The CDR3 consists of 20 residues. V gave up 1 base and J gave up 6 bases; unmatched junction bases: 18. CDR3 nucleotides: TGTGCCAGCAGTTTATTGACTAGCGGACGCCCTCGGGGACGCTCCGGGGAGCTGTTTTTT. Translated, it gives CASSLLTSGRPRGRSGELFF.

This clonotype was seen more than once but under ten times. The chain links TRBV6-5 to TRBJ2-1; D not certain. There are 11 residues in the CDR3. Germline V lookup: CDR1 MNHEY, CDR2 SVGAGI. Deletions cut 1 base from V and 7 bases from J, with 2 bases between. The CDR3 bases are TGTGCCAGCAGTTACTTGAATGAGCAGTTCTTC. Protein: CASSYLNEQFF.

The rearrangement links TRBV7-2 to TRBJ1-5; a possible D gene is TRBD1 (5 bases). The germline gives CDR1 SGHTA, CDR2 FQGNSA. There are 14 residues in the CDR3. Trimming took off 5 bases at V and 11 bases at J, with 19 bases between the two ends. The CDR3 region has the DNA TGTGCCAGCAGCCGGGACTCCATTGATATAGCCCAGCATTTT. The encoded protein is CASSRDSIDIAQHF.

The sample holds a few counts of this clonotype. The genes are TRBV6-2 or TRBV6-3 and TRBJ2-7; 10 nucleotides match TRBD2. V was pared by 2 bases and J by 1 base, with 8 bases of the junction left unmatched. CDR1 and CDR2 (germline): MNHEY, SVGEGT. The CDR3 spans 17 residues. In DNA, the CDR3 is TGTGCCAGCAGTTACACTCTCCTAGCGGGAGATTCCTACGAGCAGTACTTC. Protein: CASSYTLLAGDSYEQYF.

This clonotype was observed a few times. This chain joins TRBV12-3 or TRBV12-4 and TRBJ1-3; 7 nucleotides line up with TRBD1. The CDR3 loop spans 17 amino acids. J gave up 0 bases and V 4 bases, and 9 bases lay outside the gene matches. The CDR3, as DNA: TGTGCCAGCAGTTCCTCCACCCCAGGGGGCTCTGGAAACACCATATATTTT. Translating gives CASSSSTPGGSGNTIYF.

V usage is TRBV12-3 or TRBV12-4 and J usage is TRBJ2-7, with D unresolved. The CDR3 length is 13 residues. With 2 bases removed from V and 0 bases from J, the gap between germline ends came to 5 bases. The CDR3 loop is CASSLFSSYEQYF. The DNA of the CDR3 is TGTGCCAGCAGTTTATTTAGCTCCTACGAGCAGTACTTC.

In this sample, this clonotype turned up a few times. This chain joins TRBV5-1 and TRBJ1-6; D gene unclear. From germline, CDR1 is SGHRS and CDR2 YFSETQ. V lost 0 bases and J lost 10, with 8 bases in between. The CDR3 loop spans 13 amino acids. In DNA, the CDR3 is TGCGCCAGCAGCTTGGCCGGGAGATCACCCCTCCACTTT. Its translation is CASSLAGRSPLHF.

CDR3 sequence: CASSYSIGRGLETQYF. The CDR3 region has the DNA TGTGCCAGCAGTTACTCTATCGGCCGGGGCTTGGAGACCCAGTACTTC. The chain has TRBV6-5 and TRBJ2-5, with D tentatively TRBD1 or TRBD2 (5 bases each). This CDR3 region has 16 residues. The germline CDR1 and CDR2 sequences are MNHEY and SVGAGI. V was shortened by 0 bases and J by 5 bases, with 16 bases between the two germline ends.

This clonotype was recorded a few times. V and J are TRBV2 and TRBJ2-7; a weak D match, TRBD1 (6 bases). V shed 6 bases and J shed 4 bases, with 16 bases lying between them. This CDR3 region has 14 residues. Germline CDR1 is SNHLY and CDR2 is FYNNEI. The CDR3 coding sequence is TGTGCCAGCAGGGAGAACAGGGATCAGTACGAGCAGTACTTC. Translated, it gives CASRENRDQYEQYF.

This clonotype came up a few times. V usage is TRBV12-3 or TRBV12-4 and J usage is TRBJ2-7, with unresolved D. V was pared by 6 bases and J by 6 bases, with 12 bases between. There are 12 residues in the CDR3. CDR3 loop: CASSPGRGEQYF. The CDR3 nucleotides read TGTGCCAGCAGCCCGGGTCGAGGCGAGCAGTACTTC.

The gene calls are TRBV6-1 and TRBJ2-1; D perhaps matches TRBD2 (6 bases). V gave up 6 bases and J gave up 6 bases, with 12 bases separating them. In germline, CDR1 is MNHNS, CDR2 SASEGT. The CDR3 spans 13 residues. The DNA for the CDR3 is TGTGCCAGCAGAGGGATGGGGGGCAATGAGCAGTTCTTC. Residues: CASRGMGGNEQFF.

This clonotype was seen repeatedly, ten times or more. The rearrangement links TRBV12-3 or TRBV12-4 to TRBJ1-1, with TRBD1 identical over 7 bases. This CDR3 is 14 amino acids long. J gave up 6 bases and V 5 bases, and 9 bases lay outside the gene matches. CDR3 in DNA: TGTGCCAGCAGTAAAGGGGGCGCGCTCGCTGAAGCTTTCTTT. Translation gives CASSKGGALAEAFF.

The chain recombines TRBV5-8 with TRBJ1-1; no definite D call. CDR1 and CDR2 from the germline V gene are SGHTS and YDEGEE. The CDR3 has 16 residues. The germline V and J ends were trimmed by 7 bases and 3 bases, with 22 bases remaining between them. The CDR3, as DNA: TGTGCCAGCGGGTCTGGGCGACGGGTTTGGGACACTGAAGCTTTCTTT. This encodes CASGSGRRVWDTEAFF. Full variable domain (remainder filled in from reference TRBV5-8 and TRBJ1-1): EAGVTQSPTHLIKTRGQQATLRCSPISGHTSVYWYQQALGLGLQFLLWYDEGEERNRGNFPPRFSGRQFPNYSSELNVNALELEDSALYLCASGSGRRVWDTEAFFGQGTRLTVV.

Written as DNA, the CDR3 is TGTGCCAGCAGTTTGAGCTGGGTCCTCCGCTCTGGAAACACCATATATTTT. Its protein is CASSLSWVLRSGNTIYF. The J gene is TRBJ1-3, the V gene TRBV12-3 or TRBV12-4; D gene uncertain. The V gene lost 3 bases and the J gene lost 0 bases, with 15 bases spanning the gap. The CDR3 has 17 residues.

In its sample, this clonotype was seen many times. V usage is TRBV12-3 or TRBV12-4 and J usage is TRBJ1-5, with TRBD1 as a possible D gene (6 bases). Trimming removed 6 bases from V and 4 bases from J, with 10 bases in between. This CDR3 comprises 13 residues. The CDR3 coding sequence is TGTGCCAGCAGCGAAGGGGGGAATCAGCCCCAGCATTTT. This codes for CASSEGGNQPQHF.

This clonotype was detected only a few times. This sequence joins TRBV24-1 and TRBJ2-1, with 7 positions matching TRBD2. This CDR3 region has 15 residues. Germline-derived CDR1 and CDR2 are KGHDR and SFDVKD. Unmatched junction bases numbered 7, after V lost 2 bases and J lost 7 bases. Here the CDR3 DNA reads TGTGCCACCAGTGATTGGACGGGAGGTGGTAATGAGCAGTTCTTC. Translating it yields CATSDWTGGGNEQFF.

V is TRBV2 and J is TRBJ2-7, with 9 bases aligning to TRBD1. Germline values: CDR1 SNHLY, CDR2 FYNNEI. The V and J ends lost 0 bases and 2 bases, in that order; junction bases with no gene match: 2. The CDR3 runs 15 residues. Here the CDR3 reads CASSEAGTGTYEQYF. In nucleotides, the CDR3 is TGTGCCAGCAGTGAAGCGGGGACAGGGACCTACGAGCAGTACTTC. Filled out from reference TRBV2 and TRBJ2-7, the complete variable domain reads EPEVTQTPSHQVTQMGQEVILRCVPISNHLYFYWYRQILGQKVEFLVSFYNNEISEKSEIFDDQFSVERPDGSNFTLKIRSTKLEDSAMYFCASSEAGTGTYEQYFGPGTRLTVT.

This clonotype was detected only a few times. The chain couples TRBV7-9 to TRBJ2-7, with a weak D call TRBD2 (6 bases). CDR3 length: 13 residues. Per germline, CDR1 SEHNR and CDR2 FQNEAQ (reference sequence). V dropped 4 bases and J dropped 4 bases, with 11 bases sitting between them. The CDR3 nucleotides are TGTGCCAGCAGCTCGGCTGGGACTTACGAGCAGTACTTC. The encoded protein is CASSSAGTYEQYF.

There are a few counts of this clonotype. CDR3 amino acids: CSALLQGGNQPQHF. CDR3 in DNA: TGCAGTGCCCTGTTACAGGGGGGCAATCAGCCCCAGCATTTT. The chain uses TRBV20-1 and TRBJ1-5; TRBD1 aligns across 8 bases. The CDR3 totals 14 residues. Trimming at V came to 6 bases and at J to 2 bases, leaving 6 bases not matched to a gene. Germline CDR1 and CDR2: DFQATT and SNEGSKA (reference sequence).

This clonotype occurred a few times. Germline and junction disagree at one end, which may indicate a read error. The chain joins TRBV12-3 or TRBV12-4 to TRBJ2-7; the D gene is possibly TRBD2 (6 bases). The CDR3 sequence is 13 residues long. The CDR3 DNA reads TGTGCCAGCAGCCCTAAACCCTCCCTCGGGACTCGCTTC. It yields the protein CASSPKPSLGTRF.

The chain links TRBV29-1 to TRBJ2-7; 8 bases align to TRBD2. The CDR3 is made up of 14 amino acids. Per the germline V gene, CDR1 is SQVTM and CDR2 is ANQGSEA. Trimming at V came to 6 bases and at J to 0 bases, leaving 7 bases not matched to a gene. The CDR3 nucleotides read TGCAGCGTGACAACCAGCGGGAGCTCCTACGAGCAGTACTTC. It is translated as CSVTTSGSSYEQYF.

V is TRBV6-5 and J is TRBJ1-3; D may be TRBD1 (6 bases). There are 16 residues in the CDR3. V lost 4 bases and J lost 0, with 13 bases in between. Germline V gene data show CDR1 as MNHEY and CDR2 as SVGAGI. For the CDR3, the DNA is TGTGCCAGCAGTTCCCCGACAGGCCTCTCTGGAAACACCATATATTTT. Protein: CASSSPTGLSGNTIYF.

The rearrangement links TRBV20-1 to TRBJ1-2; 7 bases map to TRBD1. Germline V CDR1 and CDR2: DFQATT, SNEGSKA (reference sequence). This CDR3 spans 12 amino acids. With V trimmed by 6 bases and J by 4 bases, 5 bases remained unmatched. CDR3 sequence reads: CSALGTVYGYTF. CDR3 bases: TGCAGTGCCCTTGGGACAGTCTATGGCTACACCTTC.